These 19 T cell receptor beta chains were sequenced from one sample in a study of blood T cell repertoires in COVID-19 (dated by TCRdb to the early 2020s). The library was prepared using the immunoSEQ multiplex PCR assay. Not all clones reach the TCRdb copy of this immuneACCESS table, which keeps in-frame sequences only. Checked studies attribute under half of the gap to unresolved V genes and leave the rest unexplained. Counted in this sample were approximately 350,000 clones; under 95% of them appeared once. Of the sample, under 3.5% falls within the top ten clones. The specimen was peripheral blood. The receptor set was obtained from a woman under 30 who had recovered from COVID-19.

The CDR3 reads CASSIRGTSGFQETQYF. The CDR3 region has the DNA TGTGCCAGTAGTATCCGAGGGACTAGCGGGTTCCAAGAGACCCAGTACTTC. The chain recombines TRBV19 with TRBJ2-5; 12 bases are a match to TRBD2. The germline CDR1 and CDR2 sequences are LNHDA and SQIVND (reference sequence). V was clipped by 3 bases and J by 1 base; unmatched bases: 6. The CDR3 is made up of 17 amino acids.

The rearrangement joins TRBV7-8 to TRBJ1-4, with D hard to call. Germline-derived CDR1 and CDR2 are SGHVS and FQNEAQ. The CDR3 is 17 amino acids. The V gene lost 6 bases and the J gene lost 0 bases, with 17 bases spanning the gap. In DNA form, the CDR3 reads TGTGCCAGCAGTCTCGGGGTGGGCCCTCCAACTAATGAAAAACTGTTTTTT. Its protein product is CASSLGVGPPTNEKLFF.

The CDR3 sequence: CASSLGTSAYTQYF. DNA for the CDR3: TGTGCCAGCAGTTTGGGGACTAGCGCCTATACGCAGTATTTT. V usage is TRBV28 and J usage is TRBJ2-3; the match to TRBD2 covers 10 bases. The V and J ends lost 3 bases and 7 bases, in that order; junction bases with no gene match: 4. Germline CDR1 MDHEN, CDR2 SYDVKM. This CDR3 has 14 residues.

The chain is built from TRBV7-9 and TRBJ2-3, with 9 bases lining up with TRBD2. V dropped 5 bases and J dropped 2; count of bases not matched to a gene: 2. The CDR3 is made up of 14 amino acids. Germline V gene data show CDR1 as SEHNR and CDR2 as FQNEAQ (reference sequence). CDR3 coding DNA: TGTGCCAGCAGCCGACTAGCGGACACAGATACGCAGTATTTT. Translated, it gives CASSRLADTDTQYF.

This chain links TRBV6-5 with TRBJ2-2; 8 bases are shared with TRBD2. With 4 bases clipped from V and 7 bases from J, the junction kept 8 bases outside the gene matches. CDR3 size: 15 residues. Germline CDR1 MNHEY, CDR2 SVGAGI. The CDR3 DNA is TGTGCCAGCAGTTTGGGCGGGAGGAGATTCGGGGAGCTGTTTTTT. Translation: CASSLGGRRFGELFF.

DNA of the CDR3: TGTGCCAGCAGCTTAGGAACTTACGAGCAGTACGTC. It encodes CASSLGTYEQYV. The rearrangement joins TRBV7-9 to TRBJ2-7; unclear D gene. V lost 1 base and J 4 bases, leaving 5 bases between the germline ends. The germline gives CDR1 SEHNR, CDR2 FQNEAQ (reference sequence). The length of the CDR3 is 12 residues.

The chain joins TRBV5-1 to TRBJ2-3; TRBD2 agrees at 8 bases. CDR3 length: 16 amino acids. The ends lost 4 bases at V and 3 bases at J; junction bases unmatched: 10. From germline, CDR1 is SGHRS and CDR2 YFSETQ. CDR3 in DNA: TGCGCCAGCAGCCTGGAACCGGGACTAGTTACAGATACGCAGTATTTT. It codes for CASSLEPGLVTDTQYF.

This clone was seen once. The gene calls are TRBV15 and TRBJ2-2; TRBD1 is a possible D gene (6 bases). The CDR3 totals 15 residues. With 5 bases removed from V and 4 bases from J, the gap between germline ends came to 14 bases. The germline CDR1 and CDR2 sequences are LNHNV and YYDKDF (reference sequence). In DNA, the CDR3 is TGTGCCACCAGCCGAGGGGGAGACGGCACCGGGGAGCTGTTTTTT. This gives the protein CATSRGGDGTGELFF.

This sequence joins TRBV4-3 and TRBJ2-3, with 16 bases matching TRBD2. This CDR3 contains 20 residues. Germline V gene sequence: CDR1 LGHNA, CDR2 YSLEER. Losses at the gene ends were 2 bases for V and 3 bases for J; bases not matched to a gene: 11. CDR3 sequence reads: CASSQLLTGTSGRGTDTQYF. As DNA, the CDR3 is TGCGCCAGCAGCCAACTACTTACCGGGACTAGCGGGAGGGGAACAGATACGCAGTATTTT.

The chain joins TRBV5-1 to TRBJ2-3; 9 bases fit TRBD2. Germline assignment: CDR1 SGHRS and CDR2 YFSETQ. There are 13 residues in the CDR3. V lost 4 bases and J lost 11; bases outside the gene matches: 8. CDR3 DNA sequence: TGCGCCAGCAGCGCGGGGGGGGCCGGGGGGCAGTATTTT. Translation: CASSAGGAGGQYF.

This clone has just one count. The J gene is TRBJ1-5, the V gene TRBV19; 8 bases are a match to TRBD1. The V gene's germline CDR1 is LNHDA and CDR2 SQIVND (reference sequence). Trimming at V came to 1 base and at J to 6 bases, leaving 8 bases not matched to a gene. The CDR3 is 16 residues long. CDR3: CASSIVGQVDGQPQHF. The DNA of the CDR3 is TGTGCCAGTAGTATAGTGGGACAGGTGGATGGTCAGCCCCAGCATTTT.

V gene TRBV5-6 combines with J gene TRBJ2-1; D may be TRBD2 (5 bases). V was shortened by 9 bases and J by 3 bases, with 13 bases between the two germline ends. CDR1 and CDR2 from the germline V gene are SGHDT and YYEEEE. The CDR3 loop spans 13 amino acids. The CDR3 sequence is CATSGSNYNEQFF. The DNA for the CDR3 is TGTGCCACCTCGGGGTCTAACTACAATGAGCAGTTCTTC.

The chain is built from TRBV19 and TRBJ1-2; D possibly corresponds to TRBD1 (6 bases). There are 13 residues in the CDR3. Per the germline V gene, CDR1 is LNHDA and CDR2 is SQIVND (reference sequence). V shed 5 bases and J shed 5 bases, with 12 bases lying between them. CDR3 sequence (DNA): TGTGCCAGTAGTTTGGGGGCAGGGTATGGCTACACCTTC. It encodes CASSLGAGYGYTF.

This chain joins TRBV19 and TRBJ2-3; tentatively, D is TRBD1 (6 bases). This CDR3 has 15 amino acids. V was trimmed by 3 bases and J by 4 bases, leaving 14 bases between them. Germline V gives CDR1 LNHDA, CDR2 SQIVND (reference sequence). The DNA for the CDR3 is TGTGCCAGTAGTATCTCAACAGGGTTCGCAGATACGCAGTATTTT. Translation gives CASSISTGFADTQYF.

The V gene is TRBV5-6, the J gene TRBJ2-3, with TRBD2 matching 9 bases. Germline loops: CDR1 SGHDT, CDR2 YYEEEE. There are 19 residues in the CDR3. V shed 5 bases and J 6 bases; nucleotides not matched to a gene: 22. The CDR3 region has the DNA TGTGCCAGCAGGCCCGGTTGGGTTAGCGGGAGTCACACGGGGGATACGCAGTATTTT. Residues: CASRPGWVSGSHTGDTQYF.

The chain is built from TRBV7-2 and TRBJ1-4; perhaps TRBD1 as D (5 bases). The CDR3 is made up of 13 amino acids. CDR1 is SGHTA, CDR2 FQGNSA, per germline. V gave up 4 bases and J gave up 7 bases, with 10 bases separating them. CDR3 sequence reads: CASSSRQSEKLFF. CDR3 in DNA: TGTGCCAGCAGCTCCCGACAGTCTGAAAAACTGTTTTTT.

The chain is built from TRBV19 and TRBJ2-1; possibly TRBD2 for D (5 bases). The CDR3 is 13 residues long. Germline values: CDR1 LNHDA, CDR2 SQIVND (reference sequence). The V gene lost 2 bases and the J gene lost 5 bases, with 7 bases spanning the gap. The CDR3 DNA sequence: TGTGCCAGTAGTATAACGGGAAACAATGAGCAGTTCTTC. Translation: CASSITGNNEQFF.

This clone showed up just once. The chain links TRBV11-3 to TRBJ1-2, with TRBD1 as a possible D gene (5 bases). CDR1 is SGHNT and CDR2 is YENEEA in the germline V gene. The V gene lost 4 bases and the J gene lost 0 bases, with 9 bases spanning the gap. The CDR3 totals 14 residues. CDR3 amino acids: CASSWGGANYGYTF. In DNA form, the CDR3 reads TGTGCCAGCAGCTGGGGGGGAGCTAACTATGGCTACACCTTC.

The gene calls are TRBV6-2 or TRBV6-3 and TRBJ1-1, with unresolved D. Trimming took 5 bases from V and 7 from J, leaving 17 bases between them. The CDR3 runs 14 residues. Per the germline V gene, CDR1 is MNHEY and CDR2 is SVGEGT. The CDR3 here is CASSQPRGSGEAFF. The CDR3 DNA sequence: TGTGCCAGCAGTCAACCCCGGGGTTCTGGTGAAGCTTTCTTT.